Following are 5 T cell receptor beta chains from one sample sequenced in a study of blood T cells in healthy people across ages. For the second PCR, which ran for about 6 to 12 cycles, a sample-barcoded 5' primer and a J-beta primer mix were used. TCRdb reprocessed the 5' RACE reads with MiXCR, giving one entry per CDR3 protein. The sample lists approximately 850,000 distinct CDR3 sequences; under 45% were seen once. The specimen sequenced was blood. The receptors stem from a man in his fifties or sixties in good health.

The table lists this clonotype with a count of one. This chain's CDR3 is CASSLALAADRTDTQYF. The CDR3 DNA is TGTGCCAGCAGCTTAGCGCTGGCTGCGGACCGCACAGATACGCAGTATTTT. The chain links TRBV7-2 to TRBJ2-3, with D hard to call. Germline CDR1 reads SGHTA; CDR2 reads FQGNSA. Trimming shortened V by 0 bases and J by 1 base, and 14 bases separated the two germline ends. The CDR3 sequence is 17 residues long.

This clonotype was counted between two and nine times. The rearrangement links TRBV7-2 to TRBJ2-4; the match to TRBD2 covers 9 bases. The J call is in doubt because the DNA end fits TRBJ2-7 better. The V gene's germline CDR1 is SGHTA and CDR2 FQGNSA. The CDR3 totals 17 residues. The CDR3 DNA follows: TGTGCCAGCAGCTCCGGGCGGGGGGGCCCGGAGTCCTACGAGCAGTACTTC. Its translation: CASSSGRGGPESYEQYF.

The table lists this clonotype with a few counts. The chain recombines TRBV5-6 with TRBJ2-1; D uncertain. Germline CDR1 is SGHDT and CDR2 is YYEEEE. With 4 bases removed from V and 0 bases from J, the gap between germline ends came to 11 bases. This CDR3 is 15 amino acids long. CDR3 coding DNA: TGTGCCAGCAGCGCGAGGTCGAGCTCCTACAATGAGCAGTTCTTC. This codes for CASSARSSSYNEQFF.

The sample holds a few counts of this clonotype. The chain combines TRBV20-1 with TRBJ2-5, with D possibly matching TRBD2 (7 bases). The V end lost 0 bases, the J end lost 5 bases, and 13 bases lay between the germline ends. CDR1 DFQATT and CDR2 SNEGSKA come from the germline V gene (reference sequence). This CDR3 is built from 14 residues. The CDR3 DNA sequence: TGCAGTGCTAGAGATCGGCGGGGGCGGGAGACCCAGTACTTC. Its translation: CSARDRRGRETQYF.

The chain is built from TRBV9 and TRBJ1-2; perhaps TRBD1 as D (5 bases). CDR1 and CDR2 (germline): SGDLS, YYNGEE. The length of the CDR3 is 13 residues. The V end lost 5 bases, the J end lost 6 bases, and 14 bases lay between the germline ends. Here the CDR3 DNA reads TGTGCCAGCAGAGACGGGGCAGCGAATGGCTACACCTTC. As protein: CASRDGAANGYTF.